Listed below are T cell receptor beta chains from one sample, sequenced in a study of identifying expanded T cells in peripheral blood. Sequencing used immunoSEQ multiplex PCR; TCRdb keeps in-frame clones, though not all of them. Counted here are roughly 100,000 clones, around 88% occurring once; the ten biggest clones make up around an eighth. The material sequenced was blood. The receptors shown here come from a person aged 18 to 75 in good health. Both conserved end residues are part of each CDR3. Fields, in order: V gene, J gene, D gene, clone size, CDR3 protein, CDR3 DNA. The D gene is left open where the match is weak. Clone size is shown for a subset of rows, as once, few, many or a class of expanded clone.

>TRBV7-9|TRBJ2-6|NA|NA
CASSADDTFSGANVLTF
TGTGCCAGCAGCGCAGATGACACCTTCTCTGGGGCCAACGTCCTGACTTTC
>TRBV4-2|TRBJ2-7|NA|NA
CATRPADSSYEQYF
TGTGCCACCCGCCCTGCGGACAGCTCCTACGAGCAGTACTTC
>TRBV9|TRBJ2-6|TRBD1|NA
CASTGRGSSGANVLTF
TGTGCCAGCACGGGCAGGGGGAGCTCTGGGGCCAACGTCCTGACTTTC
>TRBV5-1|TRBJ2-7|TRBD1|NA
CASSPPGQGFEQYF
TGCGCCAGCAGCCCACCGGGACAGGGGTTCGAGCAGTACTTC
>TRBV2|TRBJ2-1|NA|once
CASSEGQYNEQFF
TGTGCCAGCAGTGAAGGGCAGTACAATGAGCAGTTCTTC
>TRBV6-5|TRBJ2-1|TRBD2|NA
CASSFIGRRGSDEQFF
TGTGCCAGCAGTTTCATCGGGCGGCGGGGGTCTGATGAGCAGTTCTTC
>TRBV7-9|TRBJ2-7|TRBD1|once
CASSSTGTDFYEQYF
TGTGCCAGCAGCTCGACCGGGACAGACTTTTACGAGCAGTACTTC
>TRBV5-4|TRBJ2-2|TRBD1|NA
CASSFWTGETGELFF
TGTGCCAGCAGCTTTTGGACAGGGGAGACCGGGGAGCTGTTTTTT
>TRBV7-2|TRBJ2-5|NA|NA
CASSLGGEETQYF
TGTGCCAGCAGCTTAGGGGGAGAGGAGACCCAGTACTTC
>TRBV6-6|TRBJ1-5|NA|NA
CASSYSLDGNQPQHF
TGTGCCAGCAGTTACTCCTTGGACGGGAATCAGCCCCAGCATTTT
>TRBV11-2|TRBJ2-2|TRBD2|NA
CASSWTSGANTGELFF
TGTGCCAGCAGCTGGACTAGCGGAGCGAACACCGGGGAGCTGTTTTTT
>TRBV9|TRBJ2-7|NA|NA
CASSVEEGAEQYF
TGTGCCAGCAGCGTAGAGGAAGGGGCCGAGCAGTACTTC
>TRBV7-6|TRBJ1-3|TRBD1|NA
CASSTPDRETGNTIYF
TGTGCCAGCAGCACCCCGGACAGGGAAACTGGAAACACCATATATTTT
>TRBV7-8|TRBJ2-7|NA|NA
CASSLIGIYEQYF
TGTGCCAGCAGCTTAATAGGTATCTACGAGCAGTACTTC
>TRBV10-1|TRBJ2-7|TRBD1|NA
CASSGQGAYEQYF
TGCGCCAGCTCGGGACAGGGGGCGTACGAGCAGTACTTC
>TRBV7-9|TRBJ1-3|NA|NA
CASSPPRQASGNTIYF
TGTGCCAGCAGCCCCCCCCGACAGGCTTCTGGAAACACCATATATTTT
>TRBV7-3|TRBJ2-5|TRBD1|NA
CASSRDREETQYF
TGTGCCAGCTCCCGGGACAGGGAAGAGACCCAGTACTTC
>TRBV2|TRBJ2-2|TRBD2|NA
CASRGSGANTGELFF
TGTGCCAGCAGGGGTAGCGGGGCGAACACCGGGGAGCTGTTTTTT
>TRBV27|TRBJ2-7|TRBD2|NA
CASSLLAGGPYEQYF
TGTGCCAGCAGTTTACTAGCGGGAGGGCCCTACGAGCAGTACTTC
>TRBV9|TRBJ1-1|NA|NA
CASSVGGDTEAFF
TGTGCCAGCAGCGTAGGTGGGGACACTGAAGCTTTCTTT
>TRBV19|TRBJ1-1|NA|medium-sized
CASKTGGPLGTNTEAFF
TGTGCCAGTAAAACGGGGGGGCCCCTAGGAACTAACACTGAAGCTTTCTTT
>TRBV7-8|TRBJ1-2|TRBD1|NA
CASSSGQGAGGYTF
TGTGCCAGCAGCTCAGGACAGGGGGCGGGCGGCTACACCTTC
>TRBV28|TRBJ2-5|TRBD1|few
CASSPAGTGEETQYF
TGTGCCAGCAGTCCCGCCGGGACAGGGGAAGAGACCCAGTACTTC
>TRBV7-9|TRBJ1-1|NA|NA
CASSLVNRISEAFF
TGTGCCAGCAGCTTAGTCAATCGGATCTCGGAAGCTTTCTTT
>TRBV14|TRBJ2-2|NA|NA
CASSSVARFTGELFF
TGTGCCAGCAGCTCGGTCGCTCGGTTCACCGGGGAGCTGTTTTTT
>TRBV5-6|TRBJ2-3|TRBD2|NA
CASSFLRLAGGADTQYF
TGTGCCAGCAGCTTTCTTCGACTAGCGGGAGGGGCAGATACGCAGTATTTT
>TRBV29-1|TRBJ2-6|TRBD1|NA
CSVGPGGGFTGANVLTF
TGCAGCGTTGGGCCAGGGGGCGGGTTTACTGGGGCCAACGTCCTGACTTTC
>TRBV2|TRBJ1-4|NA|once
CASRGSAPNEKLFF
TGTGCCAGCAGAGGTTCCGCACCTAATGAAAAACTGTTTTTT
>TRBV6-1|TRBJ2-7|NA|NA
CASSESAPYEQYF
TGTGCCAGCAGTGAATCCGCCCCGTACGAGCAGTACTTC
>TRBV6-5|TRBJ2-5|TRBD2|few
CASSYSGGGETQYF
TGTGCCAGCAGTTACTCGGGCGGGGGAGAGACCCAGTACTTC
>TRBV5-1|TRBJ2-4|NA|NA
CASSLAGKGDIQYF
TGCGCCAGCAGCTTGGCGGGGAAGGGGGACATTCAGTACTTC
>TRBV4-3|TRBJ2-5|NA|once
CASSQVETWGQETQYF
TGCGCCAGCAGCCAAGTAGAGACCTGGGGGCAAGAGACCCAGTACTTC
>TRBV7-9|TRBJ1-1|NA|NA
CASSLRIRDTEAFF
TGTGCCAGCAGCTTGAGAATTCGGGACACTGAAGCTTTCTTT
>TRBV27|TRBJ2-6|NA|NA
CASSFMRNSGANVLTF
TGTGCCAGCAGTTTCATGCGGAACTCTGGGGCCAACGTCCTGACTTTC
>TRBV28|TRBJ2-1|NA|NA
CASRGDRAEQFF
TGTGCCAGCAGGGGCGACCGAGCTGAGCAGTTCTTC
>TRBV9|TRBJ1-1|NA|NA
CASSVDLGQYTEAFF
TGTGCCAGCAGCGTTGACCTAGGACAGTACACTGAAGCTTTCTTT
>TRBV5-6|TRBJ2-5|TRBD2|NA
CGVSGGPQETQYF
TGTGGGGTTAGCGGGGGGCCGCAAGAGACCCAGTACTTC
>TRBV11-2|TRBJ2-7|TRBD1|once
CASSLDLGQGHSEQYF
TGTGCCAGCAGCTTAGACCTTGGACAGGGTCACTCCGAGCAGTACTTC
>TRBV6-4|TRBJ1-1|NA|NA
CASSPQAGQTEAFF
TGTGCCAGCAGTCCCCAAGCCGGCCAGACTGAAGCTTTCTTT
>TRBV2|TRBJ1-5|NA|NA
CASTLSPLSRQPQHF
TGTGCCAGCACCCTTTCTCCCTTGTCCCGTCAGCCCCAGCATTTT
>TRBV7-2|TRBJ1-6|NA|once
CASSRQRGYENSPLHF
TGTGCCAGCAGCCGACAGAGGGGGTATGAGAATTCACCCCTCCACTTT
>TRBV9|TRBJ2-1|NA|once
CASSVDRMEQFF
TGTGCCAGCAGCGTAGATAGGATGGAGCAGTTCTTC
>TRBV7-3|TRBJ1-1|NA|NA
CASSLIVRAEAFF
TGTGCCAGCAGCTTAATTGTGCGGGCTGAAGCTTTCTTT
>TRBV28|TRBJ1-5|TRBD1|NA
CASSLRPTGIDQPQHF
TGTGCCAGCAGTTTGAGGCCGACAGGGATTGATCAGCCCCAGCATTTT
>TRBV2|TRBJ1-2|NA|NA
CASYDRGYYGYTF
TGTGCCAGCTACGATAGGGGATACTATGGCTACACCTTC
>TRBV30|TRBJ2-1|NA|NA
CAWSVGRPQSYNEQFF
TGTGCCTGGAGTGTAGGGCGTCCTCAATCCTACAATGAGCAGTTCTTC
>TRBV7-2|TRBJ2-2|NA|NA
CASSGARDQGTGELFF
TGTGCCAGCAGCGGAGCTAGAGATCAGGGTACCGGGGAGCTGTTTTTT
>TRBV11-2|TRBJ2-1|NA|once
CASSLGRENFYNEQFF
TGTGCCAGCAGCTTAGGGAGGGAGAATTTCTACAATGAGCAGTTCTTC
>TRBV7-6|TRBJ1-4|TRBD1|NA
CASSLVPGQGAREKLFF
TGTGCCAGCAGCTTAGTACCGGGACAGGGGGCAAGAGAAAAACTGTTTTTT